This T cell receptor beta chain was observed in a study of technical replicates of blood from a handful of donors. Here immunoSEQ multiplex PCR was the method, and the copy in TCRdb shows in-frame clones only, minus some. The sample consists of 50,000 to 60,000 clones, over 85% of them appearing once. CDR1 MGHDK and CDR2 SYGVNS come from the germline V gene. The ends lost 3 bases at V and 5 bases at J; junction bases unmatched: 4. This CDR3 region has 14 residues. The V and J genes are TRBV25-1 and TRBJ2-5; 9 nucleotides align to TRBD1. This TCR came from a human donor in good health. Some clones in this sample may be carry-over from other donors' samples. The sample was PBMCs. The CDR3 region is CASSDGTGRETQYF. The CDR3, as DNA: TGTGCCAGCAGTGACGGGACAGGGCGGGAGACCCAGTACTTC.